The sequence of this T cell receptor beta chain was determined in a study of cytomegalovirus exposure and HLA in healthy donors. The CDR3 totals 15 residues. Trimming removed 5 bases from V and 3 bases from J; junction bases left unmatched: 5. Germline lookup yields CDR1 SGHTA and CDR2 FQGTGA. PCR used 60 Vbeta primers and 13 Jbeta primers. TCRdb's copy holds only in-frame clones and misses some; the assay was immunoSEQ multiplex PCR. Counted here are some 90,000 clones, roughly 80% occurring once; the ten biggest clones make up around 2.5%. The sequencing input was PBMCs. V gene TRBV7-3 combines with J gene TRBJ2-1; 9 bases agree with TRBD2. The receptor comes from a man under 40 in good health and CMV-seronegative. The CDR3 region is CASSPTSGYYNEQFF. The CDR3 DNA sequence: TGTGCCAGCAGCCCGACTAGCGGTTACTACAATGAGCAGTTCTTC.